These 30 T cell receptor beta chains originate from one sample sequenced in a study of blood T cell repertoires in COVID-19. The table came from immunoSEQ multiplex PCR; TCRdb's copy has only in-frame clones and leaves some out. The sample shows fewer than 350,000 clones, approximately 87% of them seen only once. The material sequenced was peripheral blood. The source is a woman aged 30 to 39 with COVID-19, enrolled during active disease.

The gene calls are TRBV2 and TRBJ2-7, with D uncertain. V was pared by 5 bases and J by 2 bases, with 16 bases between. The CDR3 covers 15 residues. The germline V gene has CDR1 SNHLY and CDR2 FYNNEI. This CDR3 is CASSPITYPTYEQYF. DNA of the CDR3: TGTGCCAGCAGTCCTATAACGTACCCCACCTACGAGCAGTACTTC.

This clone was detected a few times. In nucleotides, the CDR3 is TGCGCCAGCAGCTTGGGGACGGGAACCTACGAGCAGTACTTC. This sequence encodes CASSLGTGTYEQYF. This chain uses TRBV5-1 with TRBJ2-7; a weak D match, TRBD2 (5 bases). Trimming left V 0 bases short and J 2 bases short, with 9 bases between. The CDR3 has 14 residues. Germline-derived CDR1 and CDR2 are SGHRS and YFSETQ.

V usage is TRBV3-1 (or the pseudogene TRBV3-2) and J usage is TRBJ2-5, with 12 bases matching TRBD1. CDR1 LGHDT and CDR2 YNNKEL come from the germline V gene (reference sequence). V shed 3 bases and J 3 bases; nucleotides not matched to a gene: 17. The CDR3 is 20 residues long. The CDR3 reads CASSHLKPGQGAHSEETQYF. CDR3 DNA: TGTGCCAGCAGCCACTTGAAACCGGGACAGGGGGCCCACTCAGAAGAGACCCAGTACTTC.

The gene calls are TRBV5-1 and TRBJ2-7; 7 bases are a match to TRBD2. This CDR3 has 15 amino acids. Germline assignment: CDR1 SGHRS and CDR2 YFSETQ. V lost 2 bases to trimming and J lost 4 bases; unmatched junction nucleotides: 9. The CDR3 protein is CASSFLREATYEQYF. The CDR3 DNA sequence: TGCGCCAGCAGCTTTCTTCGGGAGGCGACGTACGAGCAGTACTTC.

V gene TRBV7-2 combines with J gene TRBJ1-2; D is perhaps TRBD1 (6 bases). Trimming took 1 base from V and 4 from J, leaving 13 bases between them. CDR1 SGHTA and CDR2 FQGNSA come from the germline V gene. The CDR3 runs 15 residues. Written as DNA, the CDR3 is TGTGCCAGCAGCTTAGGCTCGGGAGGGGGCTATGGCTACACCTTC. Its protein product is CASSLGSGGGYGYTF. The full variable domain, in which reference TRBV7-2 and TRBJ1-2 provide the parts outside the CDR3, is GAGVSQSPSNKVTEKGKDVELRCDPISGHTALYWYRQSLGQGLEFLIYFQGNSAPDKSGLPSDRFSAERTGGSVSTLTIQRTQQEDSAVYLCASSLGSGGGYGYTFGSGTRLTVV.

The chain recombines TRBV2 with TRBJ2-1; 12 bases line up with TRBD1. In germline, CDR1 is SNHLY, CDR2 FYNNEI. The CDR3 length is 16 residues. V trimming: 6 bases; J trimming: 8 bases; junction bases outside the gene matches: 11. This CDR3 reads CASSAAGGQGAHEQFF. CDR3 sequence (DNA): TGTGCCAGCAGCGCAGCAGGGGGACAGGGGGCCCATGAGCAGTTCTTC.

The chain employs TRBV20-1 and TRBJ1-2; the D is unclear. Germline lookup yields CDR1 DFQATT and CDR2 SNEGSKA (reference sequence). The CDR3 is made up of 16 amino acids. Between the trimmed V and J ends, which lost 3 bases and 8 bases, there was a span of 25 bases. For the CDR3, the DNA is TGCAGTGCTAGTCTCCGGATGCGGGCAGGAGAAAAAGGCTACACCTTC. This gives the protein CSASLRMRAGEKGYTF.

CDR3 sequence reads: CASSLQETQYF. The CDR3 region has the DNA TGTGCCAGCAGCCTCCAAGAGACCCAGTACTTC. The rearrangement joins TRBV5-6 to TRBJ2-5; D gene unclear. From germline, CDR1 is SGHDT and CDR2 YYEEEE. The V end lost 4 bases, the J end lost 1 base, and 2 bases lay between the germline ends. This CDR3 is 11 amino acids long.

J is TRBJ1-2 and V is TRBV5-5, with 8 bases matching TRBD1. There are 14 residues in the CDR3. In germline, CDR1 is SGHKS, CDR2 YYEKEE (reference sequence). V lost 2 bases to trimming and J lost 2 bases; unmatched junction nucleotides: 2. The CDR3 loop is CASSFAGGNYGYTF. The CDR3, as DNA: TGTGCCAGCAGCTTCGCAGGGGGCAACTATGGCTACACCTTC.

The rearrangement joins TRBV7-9 to TRBJ2-1; 8 positions match TRBD2. The CDR3 is 16 residues long. Trimming took 1 base from V and 5 from J; bases not matched to a gene: 7. Germline CDR1 is SEHNR and CDR2 is FQNEAQ (reference sequence). The CDR3 loop reads CASSLVVAGMNNEQFF. CDR3 sequence (DNA): TGTGCCAGCAGCTTAGTGGTAGCGGGAATGAACAATGAGCAGTTCTTC.

J is TRBJ2-3 and V is TRBV18; D gene uncertain. CDR1 is KGHSH, CDR2 LQKENI, per germline. The CDR3 length is 14 residues. V was shortened by 3 bases and J by 0 bases, with 7 bases between the two germline ends. The CDR3 bases are TGTGCCAGCTCACCTACTCCGAGCACAGATACGCAGTATTTT. Residues: CASSPTPSTDTQYF.

This chain connects TRBV6-5 to TRBJ1-1, with 9 bases identical to TRBD1. CDR3 size: 15 residues. Germline CDR1 and CDR2: MNHEY and SVGAGI. After removal of 4 bases from V and 1 base from J, the junction contained 4 bases not matched to a gene. The CDR3 DNA follows: TGTGCCAGCAGTTTTGACAGGGGGGAGAACACTGAAGCTTTCTTT. Its protein product is CASSFDRGENTEAFF.

This chain links TRBV7-9 with TRBJ2-1; TRBD2 matches 9 bases. V lost 3 bases, J lost 0 bases, and 3 bases stayed unmatched. The germline V gene has CDR1 SEHNR and CDR2 FQNEAQ (reference sequence). The CDR3 has 16 residues. CDR3 nucleotide sequence: TGTGCCAGCAGCTTTCTAGCGGGGACCTCCTACAATGAGCAGTTCTTC. Translated, it gives CASSFLAGTSYNEQFF.

V gene TRBV6-1 combines with J gene TRBJ2-7; 10 bases are shared with TRBD1. Trimming removed 2 bases from V and 3 bases from J; junction bases left unmatched: 4. Germline CDR1 reads MNHNS; CDR2 reads SASEGT. The CDR3 runs 15 residues. The CDR3 here is CASSERDRGLYEQYF. CDR3 DNA: TGTGCCAGCAGTGAAAGGGACAGGGGTCTCTACGAGCAGTACTTC.

CDR3 residues: CASSRTSGAYEQYF. In DNA form, the CDR3 reads TGTGCCAGTAGTAGGACTAGCGGGGCCTACGAGCAGTACTTC. The chain combines TRBV19 with TRBJ2-7, with 12 bases fitting TRBD2. CDR3 size: 14 residues. Trimming removed 4 bases from V and 2 bases from J; junction bases left unmatched: 0. The V gene's germline CDR1 is LNHDA and CDR2 SQIVND (reference sequence).

The rearrangement joins TRBV28 to TRBJ1-5, with 8 bases aligning to TRBD1. The CDR3 has 14 residues. V was clipped by 6 bases and J by 4 bases; unmatched bases: 5. Germline assignment: CDR1 MDHEN and CDR2 SYDVKM. The CDR3: CASRTGEGNQPQHF. DNA of the CDR3: TGTGCCAGCAGGACAGGGGAGGGAAATCAGCCCCAGCATTTT.

V gene TRBV15 combines with J gene TRBJ2-7; 10 nucleotides align to TRBD1. Germline V CDR1 and CDR2: LNHNV, YYDKDF (reference sequence). V trimming: 5 bases; J trimming: 2 bases; junction bases outside the gene matches: 9. The CDR3 is 16 residues long. The CDR3: CATSRYTGQGPYEQYF. For the CDR3, the DNA is TGTGCCACCAGCCGGTACACGGGACAGGGGCCCTACGAGCAGTACTTC. The full variable domain, in which reference TRBV15 and TRBJ2-7 provide the parts outside the CDR3, is DAMVIQNPRYQVTQFGKPVTLSCSQTLNHNVMYWYQQKSSQAPKLLFHYYDKDFNNEADTPDNFQSRRPNTSFCFLDIRSPGLGDTAMYLCATSRYTGQGPYEQYFGPGTRLTVT.

The gene calls are TRBV2 and TRBJ2-1; 7 bases fit TRBD2. Trimming took 7 bases from V and 2 from J; bases not matched to a gene: 17. CDR1 and CDR2 from the germline V gene are SNHLY and FYNNEI. The CDR3 has 18 amino acids. The CDR3, as DNA: TGTGCCAGCAACAGAGGGCTAGCGGCGTCCGGAACCTACAATGAGCAGTTCTTC. Amino acid sequence: CASNRGLAASGTYNEQFF.

This rearrangement joins TRBV2 to TRBJ2-7; 8 bases are shared with TRBD1. The CDR3 runs 13 residues. V shed 6 bases and J 5 bases; nucleotides not matched to a gene: 6. The germline V gene has CDR1 SNHLY and CDR2 FYNNEI. The CDR3 coding sequence is TGTGCCAGCAGGGATACAGGGGGAGACGAGCAGTACTTC. Its translation: CASRDTGGDEQYF.

The chain is built from TRBV7-9 and TRBJ2-4, with TRBD2 as a possible D gene (6 bases). The germline gives CDR1 SEHNR, CDR2 FQNEAQ (reference sequence). V dropped 5 bases and J dropped 3 bases, with 20 bases sitting between them. This CDR3 has 17 amino acids. CDR3 bases: TGTGCCAGCAGCCCACCTGGCGGGGACGAGTACAAAAACATTCAGTACTTC. Translated, it gives CASSPPGGDEYKNIQYF.

V and J are TRBV11-2 and TRBJ2-7, with 9 bases aligning to TRBD2. With V trimmed by 5 bases and J by 2 bases, 7 bases remained unmatched. This CDR3 is 15 amino acids long. Germline V gene lookup returns CDR1 SGHAT and CDR2 FQNNGV. The CDR3 region is CASSPWRGGAYEQYF. DNA of the CDR3: TGTGCCAGCAGCCCCTGGCGGGGGGGAGCCTACGAGCAGTACTTC.

This sequence joins TRBV7-2 and TRBJ2-2; 8 bases match TRBD1. The germline gives CDR1 SGHTA, CDR2 FQGNSA. This CDR3 has 15 residues. Losses at the gene ends were 3 bases for V and 4 bases for J; bases not matched to a gene: 4. The CDR3 nucleotides are TGTGCCAGCAGCTTCGACAGGGGAGGCACCGGGGAGCTGTTTTTT. Amino acid sequence: CASSFDRGGTGELFF.

The genes are TRBV6-5 and TRBJ1-1; D gene ambiguous. There are 12 residues in the CDR3. Trimming removed 2 bases at V and 5 bases at J, with 6 bases between. Germline values: CDR1 MNHEY, CDR2 SVGAGI. In DNA form, the CDR3 reads TGTGCCAGCAGTTACGGGGAGACTGAAGCTTTCTTT. Its protein is CASSYGETEAFF.

The chain has TRBV2 and TRBJ1-3; perhaps TRBD1 as D (6 bases). Germline loops: CDR1 SNHLY, CDR2 FYNNEI. V was clipped by 4 bases and J by 8 bases, with 18 bases between them. The CDR3 runs to 15 residues. CDR3 sequence: CASSAGGATWDTIYF. The CDR3, as DNA: TGTGCCAGCAGTGCGGGGGGCGCGACCTGGGACACCATATATTTT.

V is TRBV3-1 (or the pseudogene TRBV3-2) and J is TRBJ2-7; D may be TRBD1 (6 bases). There are 13 residues in the CDR3. V was pared by 5 bases and J by 4 bases, with 12 bases between. The germline V gene has CDR1 LGHDT and CDR2 YNNKEL (reference sequence). This chain's CDR3 is CASSYGQLYEQYF. The CDR3 DNA reads TGTGCCAGCAGCTACGGACAGTTGTACGAGCAGTACTTC.

V usage is TRBV7-2 and J usage is TRBJ2-1; tentative D call: TRBD2 (6 bases). Trimming took off 1 base at V and 7 bases at J, with 17 bases between the two ends. Per the germline V gene, CDR1 is SGHTA and CDR2 is FQGNSA. There are 16 residues in the CDR3. In DNA, the CDR3 is TGTGCCAGCAGCTTAGTGGGCGGGACCCTGGGTAATGAGCAGTTCTTC. Protein product: CASSLVGGTLGNEQFF. The full variable domain, rest sourced from reference TRBV7-2 and TRBJ2-1, is GAGVSQSPSNKVTEKGKDVELRCDPISGHTALYWYRQSLGQGLEFLIYFQGNSAPDKSGLPSDRFSAERTGGSVSTLTIQRTQQEDSAVYLCASSLVGGTLGNEQFFGPGTRLTVL.

V gene TRBV5-5 combines with J gene TRBJ2-5; 9 bases align to TRBD2. Germline V gene lookup returns CDR1 SGHKS and CDR2 YYEKEE (reference sequence). With 5 bases clipped from V and 2 bases from J, the junction kept 7 bases outside the gene matches. The CDR3 runs to 15 residues. The CDR3 reads CASRGRGGTQETQYF. The DNA for the CDR3 is TGTGCCAGCAGAGGGCGGGGGGGAACTCAAGAGACCCAGTACTTC. Full variable domain (missing parts from reference TRBV5-5 and TRBJ2-5): DAGVTQSPTHLIKTRGQQVTLRCSPISGHKSVSWYQQVLGQGPQFIFQYYEKEERGRGNFPDRFSARQFPNYSSELNVNALLLGDSALYLCASRGRGGTQETQYFGPGTRLLVL.

The rearrangement uses TRBV9 and TRBJ1-2; 7 bases align to TRBD1. With V trimmed by 4 bases and J by 5 bases, 11 bases remained unmatched. Germline CDR1 is SGDLS and CDR2 is YYNGEE. The CDR3 is made up of 15 amino acids. The CDR3 region has the DNA TGTGCCAGCAGCCCCCGAGACAGGGTGGGGTATGGCTACACCTTC. Its translation: CASSPRDRVGYGYTF. The variable domain in full, with the rest retrieved from reference TRBV9 and TRBJ1-2, is DSGVTQTPKHLITATGQRVTLRCSPRSGDLSVYWYQQSLDQGLQFLIQYYNGEERAKGNILERFSAQQFPDLHSELNLSSLELGDSALYFCASSPRDRVGYGYTFGSGTRLTVV.

The chain is built from TRBV4-1 and TRBJ2-7, with unresolved D. This CDR3 spans 13 amino acids. V shed 3 bases and J shed 4 bases, with 10 bases lying between them. CDR1 and CDR2 from the germline V gene are MGHRA and YSYEKL. The CDR3, as DNA: TGCGCCAGCAGCCACGGCGGCCAATACGAGCAGTACTTC. As protein: CASSHGGQYEQYF.

This clone was seen only once. The chain uses TRBV6-5 and TRBJ2-1; 9 bases match TRBD2. The CDR3 has 15 amino acids. Germline V gives CDR1 MNHEY, CDR2 SVGAGI. V lost 4 bases and J lost 8; bases outside the gene matches: 9. The CDR3 DNA reads as TGTGCCAGCAGTTCACTCGGGACTAGCAGCTATGAGCAGTTCTTC. As protein: CASSSLGTSSYEQFF.